A selection of T cell receptor beta chains follows, all from one sample in a study of Ad26.COV2.S vaccination and SARS-CoV-2 variants. The method was immunoSEQ multiplex PCR; TCRdb's version includes in-frame clones alone and lacks a portion of them. This sample carries fewer than 400,000 clones, about 82% of them seen once, and the ten largest clones take 1.5% to 2.5%. The material was peripheral blood, obtained in a trial of Ad26.COV2.S vaccine versus placebo. Receptor source: a person between 18 and 65 years old who received the Ad26.COV2.S COVID-19 vaccine or a placebo. Each CDR3 is given with its conserved first and last residue. The D gene is left open where the match is weak. Clone size is not always given. Where it is, it says once, few, many or a class for expanded clones.

size,V,D,J,CDR3,DNA
.,TRBV20-1,.,TRBJ2-7,CSAHDHYEQYF,TGCAGTGCCCACGACCACTACGAGCAGTACTTC
.,TRBV9,.,TRBJ1-1,CASSLDWRRTEAFF,TGTGCCAGCAGCCTCGACTGGCGCCGGACTGAAGCTTTCTTT
few,TRBV7-2,.,TRBJ1-1,CASSVRQVTEAFF,TGTGCCAGCAGCGTACGACAGGTCACTGAAGCTTTCTTT
.,TRBV18,TRBD1,TRBJ2-7,CASSYPGQGAYEQYF,TGTGCCAGCTCATACCCGGGACAGGGGGCTTATGAGCAGTACTTC
.,TRBV30,.,TRBJ1-2,CAWSSTGSYGYTF,TGTGCCTGGAGTTCGACAGGTAGCTATGGCTACACCTTC
.,TRBV19,TRBD1,TRBJ1-2,CASSEDRGKSTF,TGTGCCAGTAGTGAGGACAGGGGCAAGTCGACCTTC
.,TRBV7-9,.,TRBJ1-2,CASSLAATHYGYTF,TGTGCCAGCAGCTTAGCAGCCACTCACTATGGCTACACCTTC
once,TRBV10-3,TRBD1,TRBJ1-1,CAISRQGDIGEAFF,TGTGCCATCAGCCGACAGGGCGATATTGGTGAAGCTTTCTTT
.,TRBV9,.,TRBJ1-3,CASSVEEEGNTIYF,TGTGCCAGCAGCGTAGAAGAGGAAGGAAACACCATATATTTT
.,TRBV3-1/TRBV3-2,.,TRBJ2-7,CASSTGPNPGYEQYF,TGTGCCAGCAGCACCGGCCCCAACCCAGGCTACGAGCAGTACTTC
.,TRBV5-1,TRBD1,TRBJ1-1,CASSGTVNTEAFF,TGCGCCAGCAGTGGGACAGTGAACACTGAAGCTTTCTTT
.,TRBV6-5,.,TRBJ1-1,CASTSQGGTEAFF,TGTGCCAGCACCTCCCAGGGCGGCACTGAAGCTTTCTTT
.,TRBV7-2,TRBD2,TRBJ2-2,CASSAYGLDGGELFF,TGTGCCAGCAGCGCATATGGACTAGACGGCGGGGAGCTGTTTTTT
.,TRBV5-1,.,TRBJ1-1,CASSWTQGGVNTEAFF,TGCGCCAGCAGCTGGACTCAGGGAGGGGTGAACACTGAAGCTTTCTTT
.,TRBV19,.,TRBJ2-1,CASSIARGGPSYNEQFF,TGTGCCAGTAGTATAGCCCGCGGGGGCCCCTCTTACAATGAGCAGTTCTTC
.,TRBV10-3,TRBD2,TRBJ2-3,CAISPGLAGGRVGTDTQYF,TGTGCCATCAGCCCGGGACTAGCGGGGGGGAGGGTTGGCACAGATACGCAGTATTTT
.,TRBV6-2/TRBV6-3,.,TRBJ2-7,CASSFVLAQTYEQYF,TGTGCCAGCAGTTTCGTACTAGCACAAACCTACGAGCAGTACTTC
.,TRBV25-1,.,TRBJ2-1,CASSDPGLRQHNEQFF,TGTGCCAGCAGTGATCCCGGGCTTCGTCAACACAATGAGCAGTTCTTC
.,TRBV7-8,.,TRBJ1-2,CASSFMQSYGYTF,TGTGCCAGCAGCTTCATGCAGTCTTATGGCTACACCTTC
once,TRBV11-2,.,TRBJ1-1,CASSLGTNTEAFF,TGTGCCAGCAGCTTAGGGACGAACACTGAAGCTTTCTTT
few,TRBV21-1,.,TRBJ2-3,CASSKKGRRGGTDTQYF,TGTGCCAGCAGCAAAAAAGGGCGACGGGGGGGCACAGATACGCAGTATTTT
.,TRBV18,.,TRBJ2-2,CASSPGRIGELFF,TGTGCCAGCTCACCAGGTCGGATCGGGGAGCTGTTTTTT
.,TRBV29-1,TRBD2,TRBJ2-2,CSAAVVAGGQVGELFF,TGCAGCGCCGCGGTGGTAGCGGGGGGGCAGGTCGGGGAGCTGTTTTTT
.,TRBV6-6,.,TRBJ2-3,CASGSTRGDTQYF,TGTGCCAGCGGGTCCACCCGGGGGGATACGCAGTATTTT
.,TRBV7-2,TRBD1,TRBJ1-2,CASSLAGTGLYGYTF,TGTGCCAGCAGCTTAGCGGGGACAGGCCTGTATGGCTACACCTTC
.,TRBV9,.,TRBJ2-5,CASSPGQVWGTQYF,TGTGCCAGCAGCCCAGGGCAGGTCTGGGGGACCCAGTACTTC
.,TRBV2,.,TRBJ2-2,CASSSGGGPGELFF,TGTGCCAGCAGTTCCGGCGGGGGCCCCGGGGAGCTGTTTTTT
.,TRBV30,.,TRBJ1-2,CAWSVFLSGGGYGYTF,TGTGCCTGGAGTGTATTCCTAAGCGGGGGAGGGTATGGCTACACCTTC
.,TRBV25-1,TRBD1,TRBJ2-7,CASSEFKGASEQYF,TGTGCCAGCAGTGAATTTAAGGGGGCGAGCGAGCAGTACTTC
.,TRBV7-2,.,TRBJ2-2,CASSASRGAGELFF,TGTGCCAGCAGCGCCTCGCGGGGAGCCGGGGAGCTGTTTTTT
.,TRBV6-2/TRBV6-3,.,TRBJ1-4,CASSYPSAGETNEKLFF,TGTGCCAGCAGTTACCCATCCGCCGGGGAAACTAATGAAAAACTGTTTTTT
once,TRBV2,.,TRBJ1-2,CASEGARANGYTF,TGTGCCAGCGAAGGGGCTAGAGCGAATGGCTACACCTTC
.,TRBV6-2/TRBV6-3,.,TRBJ2-7,CASSYSSGIGYEQYF,TGTGCCAGCAGTTACTCGAGTGGAATTGGGTACGAGCAGTACTTC
.,TRBV7-2,.,TRBJ1-2,CASRINLQGFGGYTF,TGTGCCAGCAGGATTAACCTACAGGGTTTTGGTGGCTACACCTTC
.,TRBV6-2/TRBV6-3,TRBD2,TRBJ2-5,CASSYSLLAGGMYQETQYF,TGTGCCAGCAGTTACTCTTTACTAGCGGGGGGCATGTACCAAGAGACCCAGTACTTC
.,TRBV11-3,TRBD1,TRBJ1-1,CASSLGQGENTEAFF,TGTGCCAGCAGCTTGGGACAGGGGGAGAACACTGAAGCTTTCTTT
.,TRBV4-3,.,TRBJ1-2,CASSPGGQGQFYGYTF,TGCGCCAGCAGCCCTGGGGGGCAGGGACAATTCTATGGCTACACCTTC
.,TRBV10-1,.,TRBJ2-3,CASSDGSLHTDTQYF,TGCGCCAGCAGTGACGGTAGCCTCCACACAGATACGCAGTATTTT
.,TRBV7-6,TRBD1,TRBJ1-4,CASRTTGGANEKLFF,TGTGCCAGCAGGACGACAGGGGGTGCTAATGAAAAACTGTTTTTT
.,TRBV5-6,TRBD1,TRBJ1-1,CASRQRPGQENTEAFF,TGTGCCAGCAGGCAACGACCGGGACAGGAAAACACTGAAGCTTTCTTT
.,TRBV30,.,TRBJ1-4,CAWSTGQGEKLFF,TGTGCCTGGAGTACGGGGCAAGGTGAAAAACTGTTTTTT
.,TRBV2,.,TRBJ1-2,CASLQGPSYGYTF,TGTGCCAGCTTACAGGGACCCTCATATGGCTACACCTTC
.,TRBV4-2,TRBD1,TRBJ2-7,CASSLPGQGAYEQYF,TGTGCCAGCAGTCTTCCGGGACAGGGAGCCTACGAGCAGTACTTC
.,TRBV3-1/TRBV3-2,.,TRBJ1-2,CASSQDLGIYGYTF,TGTGCCAGCAGCCAAGATCTAGGGATCTATGGCTACACCTTC
.,TRBV7-9,TRBD1,TRBJ2-7,CASSGSQGAVTYEQYF,TGTGCCAGCAGCGGCAGCCAGGGGGCAGTGACCTACGAGCAGTACTTC
.,TRBV15,.,TRBJ1-4,CATSRDPREKLFF,TGTGCCACCAGCAGAGACCCCCGCGAAAAACTGTTTTTT
.,TRBV11-2,.,TRBJ2-2,CASSFFNRNTGELFF,TGTGCCAGCAGCTTCTTCAACAGGAACACCGGGGAGCTGTTTTTT
.,TRBV5-8,TRBD1,TRBJ1-6,CASSRMGQGYNSPLHF,TGTGCCAGCAGCAGAATGGGACAGGGGTATAATTCACCCCTCCACTTT
once,TRBV5-6,.,TRBJ2-5,CASSPVRKGTQYF,TGTGCCAGCAGCCCGGTTAGGAAAGGGACCCAGTACTTC
.,TRBV2,.,TRBJ1-5,CASSDRISNQPQHF,TGTGCCAGCAGTGACAGGATTAGCAATCAGCCCCAGCATTTT
.,TRBV27,.,TRBJ1-1,CASISPGHRAFF,TGTGCCAGCATCTCTCCGGGACATCGAGCTTTCTTT
.,TRBV4-1,TRBD1,TRBJ2-5,CASSQDSWETGQETQYF,TGCGCCAGCAGCCAAGATAGTTGGGAGACAGGGCAAGAGACCCAGTACTTC
.,TRBV5-6,.,TRBJ2-6,CASSLGSGANVLTF,TGTGCCAGCAGCTTGGGGTCTGGGGCCAACGTCCTGACTTTC
.,TRBV5-6,.,TRBJ1-2,CASRPLGRPNYGYTF,TGTGCCAGCCGCCCATTGGGCAGGCCAAACTATGGCTACACCTTC
.,TRBV10-3,.,TRBJ2-1,CAIRLRDTRNEQFF,TGTGCCATCAGGCTGCGGGACACCCGAAATGAGCAGTTCTTC
.,TRBV6-5,.,TRBJ1-3,CASSLDGDGNTIYF,TGTGCCAGCAGCTTAGATGGAGATGGAAACACCATATATTTT
.,TRBV3-1/TRBV3-2,.,TRBJ1-2,CASSQEGGAALYYGYTF,TGTGCCAGCAGCCAAGAGGGAGGGGCAGCCCTGTACTATGGCTACACCTTC
.,TRBV30,TRBD1,TRBJ2-5,CAWRRTGSQETQYF,TGTGCCTGGAGACGGACAGGGAGCCAAGAGACCCAGTACTTC
.,TRBV5-6,.,TRBJ1-2,CASSYPRESNWGYTF,TGTGCCAGCAGCTACCCCAGGGAATCGAACTGGGGCTACACCTTC